These 30 T cell receptor beta chains share one sample of origin, sequenced in a study of T cell clonality in common variable immunodeficiency. The assay was immunoSEQ multiplex PCR, and TCRdb's table has in-frame clones only and misses some. The table records about 52,000 clones without singletons, the ten largest covering about 1.8%. Sequenced sample: peripheral blood mononuclear cells. The receptor source for this set is a person between 18 and 69 years old in good health.

This clone was observed many times. The DNA ends 3 residues before the CDR3 does, and the rest of the CDR3 is filled in from the germline J gene. The V and J genes are TRBV7-2 and TRBJ1-2; the match to TRBD1 covers 7 bases. The CDR3 has 14 amino acids. CDR1 is SGHTA, CDR2 FQGNSA, per germline. Losses at the gene ends were 4 bases for V and 5 bases for J; bases not matched to a gene: 7. The sequenced CDR3 bases are TGTGCCAGCAGCTATGGACAGGACCCTTATGGC. Protein sequence: CASSYGQDPYG. The whole CDR3 sequence is CASSYGQDPYGYTF.

This clone was found many times. Read sequence stops 3 residues before the CDR3 end, and the germline J gene provides the missing end. The chain recombines TRBV20-1 with TRBJ2-7; no clear D gene. Trimming stripped 0 bases from V and 0 bases from J, with 9 bases between. Per the germline V gene, CDR1 is DFQATT and CDR2 is SNEGSKA (reference sequence). This CDR3 is 14 amino acids long. Here the CDR3 reads CSARDFQDSYEQYF. The covered CDR3 bases are TGCAGTGCTAGAGATTTTCAGGACTCCTACGAG.

This clone was seen repeatedly, ten times or more. The read terminates 3 residues before the CDR3 end, so the remaining end is supplied by the germline J gene. The chain uses TRBV5-4 and TRBJ1-1, with D perhaps matching TRBD1 (6 bases). V dropped 4 bases and J dropped 4 bases, with 14 bases sitting between them. In germline, CDR1 is SGHNT, CDR2 YYREEE (reference sequence). The CDR3 has 14 amino acids. The DNA read from the CDR3 is TGTGCCAGCAGCATACAGGGATTTGGCACTGAA. This encodes CASSIQGFGTE. The whole CDR3 is CASSIQGFGTEAFF.

This clone came up a few times. The sequence runs out 3 residues before the end of the CDR3; the remainder is reconstructed from the germline J gene. J is TRBJ2-7 and V is TRBV20-1, with 9 bases identical to TRBD1. With 7 bases clipped from V and 1 base from J, the junction kept 5 bases outside the gene matches. In germline, CDR1 is DFQATT, CDR2 SNEGSKA (reference sequence). This CDR3 region has 13 residues. CDR3 bases read: TGCAGTGTCCCGGGACAGGGTTCCTACGAG. It is translated as CSVPGQGSYE. The entire CDR3 reads CSVPGQGSYEQYF.

Concerning this clone itself: The read comes to an end 3 residues before the CDR3 does, leaving the germline J gene to fill in the end. This chain links TRBV18 with TRBJ1-1; D possibly corresponds to TRBD1 (5 bases). V was shortened by 2 bases and J by 6 bases, with 13 bases between the two germline ends. Looked up from germline, CDR1 is KGHSH and CDR2 is LQKENI. The CDR3 is 14 amino acids. CDR3 DNA, as far as it was read: TGTGCCAGCTCACCAAAAACAGGACCGGCTGAA. It encodes CASSPKTGPAE. The full CDR3 is CASSPKTGPAEAFF.

This clone has a count of ten or more. The CDR3 is cut off 3 residues early in the read; its end comes from the germline J gene. The J gene is TRBJ1-2, the V gene TRBV19, with D tentatively TRBD1 (5 bases). V lost 8 bases and J lost 6, with 19 bases in between. Germline CDR1 and CDR2: LNHDA and SQIVND (reference sequence). The length of the CDR3 is 14 residues. The part of the CDR3 DNA that was read is TGTGCCAGTCGGCGGGGGACCTCTCCTCATGGC. Amino acids: CASRRGTSPHG. In full, the CDR3 is CASRRGTSPHGYTF.

Ten or more counts support this clone. Coverage ceases 3 residues before the CDR3 finishes, and the germline J gene fills in the end. The chain is built from TRBV6-2 or TRBV6-3 and TRBJ2-7; D call uncertain. CDR1 and CDR2 (germline): MNHEY, SVGEGT. The V gene lost 6 bases and the J gene lost 0 bases, with 15 bases spanning the gap. The CDR3 covers 15 residues. CDR3 loop: CASRYLSLSSYEQYF. The covered CDR3 bases are TGTGCCAGCAGATATCTCTCTCTTAGCTCCTACGAG.

This clone was recorded at least ten times. The read terminates 3 residues before the CDR3 end, so the remaining end is supplied by the germline J gene. The V call is TRBV7-2, the J call TRBJ1-2, with D perhaps matching TRBD1 (5 bases). V was cut by 6 bases and J by 7 bases, with 18 bases left in between. The CDR3 runs to 14 residues. CDR1 is SGHTA and CDR2 is FQGNSA in the germline V gene. The part of the CDR3 DNA that was read is TGTGCCAGCAGGCCGGAGGGGATCGGGTCTGGC. Translated, it gives CASRPEGIGSG. In full, the CDR3 is CASRPEGIGSGYTF.

In its sample, this clone was seen many times. The read falls 3 residues short of the CDR3 end, and the missing part is taken from the germline J gene. The chain couples TRBV5-6 to TRBJ1-1; D may be TRBD1 (5 bases). This CDR3 is built from 15 residues. CDR1 is SGHDT, CDR2 YYEEEE, per germline. The V end was cut by 1 base, the J end by 4 bases, with 14 bases between. Incomplete CDR3 DNA: TGTGCCAGCAGCTTGCGGGAGGGGCGGGGCACTGAA. The encoded protein is CASSLREGRGTE. The complete CDR3 protein is CASSLREGRGTEAFF.

This clone was picked up many times. The CDR3 here is CASSLPGGSEQYF. The sequenced part of the CDR3 DNA is TGTGCCAGCAGCTTACCAGGGGGCAGCGAG. The rearrangement links TRBV7-8 to TRBJ2-7; 8 bases match TRBD1. The CDR3 goes on 3 residues after the read ends, and that part is filled in from the germline J gene. V was clipped by 2 bases and J by 6 bases; unmatched bases: 3. CDR3 size: 13 residues. Germline values: CDR1 SGHVS, CDR2 FQNEAQ.

This clone has a count of ten or more. CDR3 sequence: CASSFQTGETEAFF. CDR3 DNA, as far as it was read: TGTGCCAGCAGCTTTCAAACAGGGGAAACTGAA. The chain employs TRBV7-9 and TRBJ1-1; 7 bases are a match to TRBD1. The CDR3 is cut off 3 residues early in the read; its end comes from the germline J gene. Germline CDR1 and CDR2: SEHNR and FQNEAQ (reference sequence). The V and J ends lost 3 bases and 5 bases, in that order; junction bases with no gene match: 6. There are 14 residues in the CDR3. Based on the CDR3 plus reference TRBV7-9 and TRBJ1-1, the full variable domain is DTGVSQNPRHKITKRGQNVTFRCDPISEHNRLYWYRQTLGQGPEFLTYFQNEAQLEKSRLLSDRFSAERPKGSFSTLEIQRTEQGDSAMYLCASSFQTGETEAFFGQGTRLTVV.

This clone appeared a few times. The read falls 3 residues short of the CDR3 end, and the missing part is taken from the germline J gene. The rearrangement joins TRBV5-1 to TRBJ2-7; D may be TRBD1 (6 bases). Germline assignment: CDR1 SGHRS and CDR2 YFSETQ. The V end lost 0 bases, the J end lost 3 bases, and 10 bases lay between the germline ends. The CDR3 loop spans 14 amino acids. Incomplete CDR3 DNA: TGCGCCAGCAGCTTGGCCAGGGGATACTACGAG. This encodes CASSLARGYYE. In full, the CDR3 reads CASSLARGYYEQYF.

Concerning this clone: The read is 3 residues too short to cover the CDR3 end, so that end is filled in from the germline J gene. V gene TRBV7-8 combines with J gene TRBJ1-1; 7 bases align to TRBD1. The CDR3 contains 16 residues. Germline V lookup: CDR1 SGHVS, CDR2 FQNEAQ. V shed 5 bases, J shed 1 base, and the junction held 10 bases outside the gene matches. CDR3 DNA, as far as it was read: TGTGCCAGCAGCAGAGGGGGCAGCCCGACGAACACTGAA. Its protein product is CASSRGGSPTNTE. The entire CDR3 sequence reads CASSRGGSPTNTEAFF. Combining the CDR3 with reference TRBV7-8 and TRBJ1-1 gives the whole variable domain GAGVSQSPRYKVAKRGQDVALRCDPISGHVSLFWYQQALGQGPEFLTYFQNEAQLDKSGLPSDRFFAERPEGSVSTLKIQRTQQEDSAVYLCASSRGGSPTNTEAFFGQGTRLTVV.

This clone was found many times. A read error may produce the germline difference seen at one junction end. The read terminates 3 residues before the CDR3 end, so the remaining end is supplied by the germline J gene. This rearrangement joins TRBV4-2 to TRBJ2-7; no firm D call. Germline V gene data show CDR1 as LGHNA and CDR2 as YNFKEQ. The CDR3 has 17 residues. The CDR3: CASSQVLGRTISYEQYF. The part of the CDR3 DNA that was read is TGCGCCAGCAGCCAAGTTCTTGGGCGCACGATCTCCTACGAG.

The sample holds many counts of this clone. The part of the CDR3 DNA that was read is TGTGCCAGCAGCCAATTAGGCGGGGGCACCGGGGAG. Translation: CASSQLGGGTGE. The full CDR3 protein reads CASSQLGGGTGELFF. V is TRBV14 and J is TRBJ2-2; 7 bases match TRBD2. The sequenced fragment ends 3 residues before the CDR3 boundary, so the rest is inferred from the germline J gene. The ends lost 2 bases at V and 4 bases at J; junction bases unmatched: 4. The CDR3 runs to 15 residues. CDR1 and CDR2 (germline): SGHDN, FVKESK.

This clone was detected many times. The CDR3 end is not reached by the read, which stops 3 residues before it; the germline J gene fills it in. V gene TRBV6-2 or TRBV6-3 combines with J gene TRBJ1-1; 7 positions match TRBD1. V was pared by 2 bases and J by 1 base, with 7 bases of the junction left unmatched. This CDR3 has 16 amino acids. Germline-derived CDR1 and CDR2 are MNHEY and SVGEGT. Partial CDR3 DNA: TGTGCCAGCAGTTACACGGCAGGGGGGCCGAACACTGAA. It translates to CASSYTAGGPNTE. The whole CDR3 protein is CASSYTAGGPNTEAFF.

This clone was seen ten or more times. The read finishes 3 residues shy of the CDR3 end, and the germline J gene is used to complete it. The V and J genes are TRBV20-1 and TRBJ1-5, with D perhaps TRBD1 (5 bases). V gave up 6 bases and J gave up 0 bases, with 15 bases separating them. CDR1 and CDR2 from the germline V gene are DFQATT and SNEGSKA (reference sequence). This CDR3 contains 15 residues. The CDR3 bases that were read are TGCAGTGCCCTGGGGGGGGGAAATAGCAATCAGCCC. This sequence encodes CSALGGGNSNQP. The CDR3 reads in full as CSALGGGNSNQPQHF.

This clone was seen repeatedly, ten times or more. The CDR3 is cut off 3 residues early in the read; its end comes from the germline J gene. This chain connects TRBV6-2 or TRBV6-3 to TRBJ2-7; TRBD1 matches at 9 bases. The CDR3 sequence is 15 residues long. Germline-derived CDR1 and CDR2 are MNHEY and SVGEGT. V lost 4 bases to trimming and J lost 4 bases; unmatched junction nucleotides: 8. CDR3 DNA, as far as it was read: TGTGCCAGCAGTTCCGAAGACAGGGGGGGGTACGAG. It codes for CASSSEDRGGYE. From start to end, the CDR3 is CASSSEDRGGYEQYF.

The CDR3 protein is CASSIDRRNYGQYF. The covered CDR3 bases are TGTGCCAGCAGCATCGACAGGCGAAACTATGGT. The rearrangement joins TRBV7-2 to TRBJ2-4; tentatively, D is TRBD1 (6 bases). The read falls 3 residues short of the CDR3 end, and the missing part is taken from the germline J gene. The CDR3 is made up of 14 amino acids. From germline, CDR1 is SGHTA and CDR2 FQGNSA.

This clone was picked up many times. The read ends 3 residues early relative to the CDR3; the germline J gene fills the gap. The J gene is TRBJ2-7, the V gene TRBV12-3 or TRBV12-4; TRBD2 agrees at 8 bases. Trimming at V came to 5 bases and at J to 2 bases, leaving 5 bases not matched to a gene. The CDR3 is made up of 14 amino acids. Incomplete CDR3 DNA: TGTGCCAGCAGTCGGACTAGCCGGCCCTACGAG. Residues: CASSRTSRPYE. The CDR3 in full is CASSRTSRPYEQYF.

This clone was detected ten times or more. The read comes to an end 3 residues before the CDR3 does, leaving the germline J gene to fill in the end. The rearrangement links TRBV5-1 to TRBJ1-1, with a possible D match to TRBD1 (5 bases). Germline V gene lookup returns CDR1 SGHRS and CDR2 YFSETQ. The CDR3 extends over 12 amino acids. CDR3 DNA (partial): TGCGCCAGCAGTTACGACAGTGGCCGA. The encoded protein is CASSYDSGR. The entire CDR3 is CASSYDSGRAFF.

This clone occurred many times. The read terminates 3 residues before the CDR3 end, so the remaining end is supplied by the germline J gene. The rearrangement links TRBV19 to TRBJ2-7; D may be TRBD1 (6 bases). The V end lost 3 bases, the J end lost 5 bases, and 14 bases lay between the germline ends. The CDR3 is made up of 14 amino acids. Germline V lookup: CDR1 LNHDA, CDR2 SQIVND (reference sequence). The CDR3 loop is CASSIHRADDEQYF. Partial CDR3 DNA: TGTGCCAGTAGTATCCACAGGGCTGACGACGAG.

This clone has ten or more counts. The read ends 3 residues shy of where the CDR3 ends; the end is completed using the germline J gene. This chain joins TRBV29-1 and TRBJ1-2, with D possibly being TRBD1 (6 bases). CDR3 length: 11 residues. V lost 7 bases to trimming and J lost 5 bases, with 11 bases between them. CDR1 and CDR2 (germline): SQVTM, ANQGSEA. The CDR3 here is CSGRTAYGYTF. CDR3 DNA (partial): TGCAGCGGGAGGACAGCTTATGGC.

This clone was seen a few times. With the read ending 3 residues before the CDR3 end, the germline J gene is used to fill in that end. This sequence joins TRBV30 and TRBJ1-2, with a possible D match to TRBD1 (5 bases). Germline CDR1 reads GTSNPN; CDR2 reads SVGIG (reference sequence). The CDR3 has 16 residues. CDR3 in amino acids: CAWSGGADPSYNDYTF. The CDR3 DNA, read in part, is TGTGCCTGGAGTGGCGGGGCGGACCCCTCCTACAATGAC.

As to this clone: The missing CDR3 end, 3 residues past where the read stops, is filled in from the germline J gene. The chain uses TRBV19 and TRBJ2-3; 10 bases are a match to TRBD1. This CDR3 has 15 residues. The germline V gene encodes CDR1 LNHDA and CDR2 SQIVND (reference sequence). Here the CDR3 reads CASSSGTGESETQYF. CDR3 DNA (partial): TGTGCCAGTAGTTCCGGGACAGGGGAATCTGAGACG.

Notes on this clone: Sequencing ends 3 residues short of the CDR3 end; the germline J gene provides the rest. The chain links TRBV20-1 to TRBJ2-7; 10 bases line up with TRBD2. With 5 bases clipped from V and 4 bases from J, the junction kept 8 bases outside the gene matches. The CDR3 loop spans 14 amino acids. The germline V gene has CDR1 DFQATT and CDR2 SNEGSKA (reference sequence). The CDR3 here is CSAFLAGVSYEQYF. The part of the CDR3 DNA that was read is TGCAGTGCTTTCCTAGCGGGAGTAAGTTACGAG.

This clone was seen ten or more times. Mismatch with germline at one junction end may stem from a read error. Read data end 3 residues before the CDR3 end; the end is taken from the germline J gene. The chain recombines TRBV4-2 with TRBJ1-4; 9 bases map to TRBD1. The CDR3 totals 17 residues. Germline assignment: CDR1 LGHNA and CDR2 YNFKEQ. This chain's CDR3 is CASSQGEVQGANEKLFF. The sequenced CDR3 bases are TGCGCCAGCAGCCAAGGGGAGGTACAGGGGGCGAATGAAAAA.

This clone was observed many times. The CDR3 DNA, read in part, is TGCAGTGCAGGAGGGGACACTGAA. This encodes CSAGGDTE. The entire CDR3 protein reads CSAGGDTEAFF. The chain has TRBV20-1 and TRBJ1-1, with D possibly matching TRBD1 (5 bases). The CDR3 end is not reached by the read, which stops 3 residues before it; the germline J gene fills it in. Germline assignment: CDR1 DFQATT and CDR2 SNEGSKA (reference sequence). CDR3 length: 11 residues. The V end lost 6 bases, the J end lost 3 bases, and 8 bases lay between the germline ends.

Remarks on this clone: The missing CDR3 end, 3 residues past where the read stops, is filled in from the germline J gene. This chain links TRBV7-2 with TRBJ1-2, with TRBD1 as a possible D gene (6 bases). Germline V gene data show CDR1 as SGHTA and CDR2 as FQGNSA. The CDR3 is 13 residues long. The CDR3 DNA, read in part, is TGTGCCAGCAGCCGGACAGCCTCCTACGAC. Translating gives CASSRTASYD. The full CDR3 is CASSRTASYDYTF.

This clone was seen a handful of times. The CDR3 end falls 3 residues outside the read, so it is completed with the germline J gene. The V gene is TRBV19, the J gene TRBJ1-2, with TRBD1 identical over 12 bases. CDR3 length equals 17 residues. The J segment lost 6 bases and the V segment lost 7 bases, leaving 15 bases of the junction unmatched. Per the germline V gene, CDR1 is LNHDA and CDR2 is SQIVND (reference sequence). CDR3 DNA (partial): TGTGCCAGTACCGAGGGGGACAGGGGGCCCGCAATGGATGGC. This codes for CASTEGDRGPAMDG. The CDR3 reads in full as CASTEGDRGPAMDGYTF.